These 24 T cell receptor beta chains share one sample of origin, sequenced in a study of blood T cell repertoires in COVID-19. Data came from immunoSEQ multiplex PCR; TCRdb stores just in-frame clones and leaves some out. This sample has roughly 360,000 clones, with about four fifths found just once. The sequenced sample consisted of PBMCs or T cells enriched from blood (not recorded which). The source is a woman in her forties or fifties who had recovered from COVID-19.

The gene calls are TRBV14 and TRBJ1-6; D is uncertain. Trimming shortened V by 3 bases and J by 0 bases, and 3 bases separated the two germline ends. This CDR3 spans 14 amino acids. CDR1 is SGHDN and CDR2 is FVKESK in the germline V gene. For the CDR3, the DNA is TGTGCCAGCAGCCAGAGCTCCTATAATTCACCCCTCCACTTT. This encodes CASSQSSYNSPLHF.

The J gene is TRBJ2-3, the V gene TRBV6-5, with D unresolved. V lost 6 bases and J 4 bases, leaving 5 bases between the germline ends. This CDR3 comprises 11 residues. Germline loops: CDR1 MNHEY, CDR2 SVGAGI. Here the CDR3 reads CASRRSDTQYF. For the CDR3, the DNA is TGTGCCAGCAGGCGTTCAGATACGCAGTATTTT.

The V and J genes are TRBV5-1 and TRBJ1-1; no reliable D call. Germline CDR1 is SGHRS and CDR2 is YFSETQ. The CDR3 has 13 amino acids. Between the trimmed V and J ends, which lost 0 bases and 4 bases, there was a span of 7 bases. As DNA, the CDR3 is TGCGCCAGCAGCTTGGGTGAGAGCACTGAAGCTTTCTTT. This encodes CASSLGESTEAFF.

CDR3 in DNA: TGTGCCACCAAAGGGGAAGCGGGAGTTTCCGGGGAGCTGTTTTTT. It yields the protein CATKGEAGVSGELFF. The chain recombines TRBV7-9 with TRBJ2-2, with TRBD2 matching 8 bases. Germline values: CDR1 SEHNR, CDR2 FQNEAQ (reference sequence). The CDR3 consists of 15 residues. The V gene end was trimmed by 10 bases and the J gene end by 6 bases; junction bases not matched to a gene: 13.

This chain joins TRBV4-3 and TRBJ1-2, with D possibly matching TRBD1 (6 bases). Germline CDR1 and CDR2: LGHNA and YSLEER. This CDR3 has 13 amino acids. The ends were cut back, 1 base at V and 4 bases at J, with 7 bases in the middle. This CDR3 reads CASSQGQVYGYTF. The CDR3 region has the DNA TGCGCCAGCAGCCAAGGACAGGTCTATGGCTACACCTTC.

The chain has TRBV5-4 and TRBJ2-3, with D maybe TRBD2 (5 bases). The CDR3 has 14 residues. Germline V CDR1 and CDR2: SGHNT, YYREEE (reference sequence). V dropped 2 bases and J dropped 6 bases, with 13 bases sitting between them. The CDR3 here is CASSLTAESDTQYF. The CDR3 region has the DNA TGTGCCAGCAGCTTAACAGCGGAAAGTGATACGCAGTATTTT.

The chain recombines TRBV29-1 with TRBJ1-1; no clear D. V lost 5 bases and J 5 bases, leaving 12 bases between the germline ends. Per germline, CDR1 SQVTM and CDR2 ANQGSEA. CDR3 length equals 12 residues. The CDR3 nucleotides read TGCAGCGTTCTGCCAGGAAGGACTGAAGCTTTCTTT. Its translation: CSVLPGRTEAFF.

This clone was observed a few times. The chain links TRBV29-1 to TRBJ1-2; 11 bases line up with TRBD1. Germline V gives CDR1 SQVTM, CDR2 ANQGSEA. The trim removed 5 bases at V and 9 bases at J, leaving 14 bases unmatched. The CDR3 has 15 residues. This CDR3 is CSVSGQGGGQDRYTF. Here the CDR3 DNA reads TGCAGCGTTTCGGGACAGGGGGGCGGACAGGATCGCTACACCTTC.

This clone occurred a few times. The chain employs TRBV24-1 and TRBJ2-2; TRBD1 might be the D (6 bases). This CDR3 comprises 13 residues. Germline lookup yields CDR1 KGHDR and CDR2 SFDVKD. V dropped 3 bases and J dropped 7 bases, with 8 bases sitting between them. The CDR3 loop reads CATSDQGHGELFF. The CDR3 DNA sequence: TGTGCCACCAGTGATCAGGGACACGGGGAGCTGTTTTTT.

The chain links TRBV7-9 to TRBJ2-3; 10 nucleotides agree with TRBD2. J gave up 4 bases and V 4 bases, and 5 bases lay outside the gene matches. Germline V lookup: CDR1 SEHNR, CDR2 FQNEAQ (reference sequence). This CDR3 has 15 amino acids. This CDR3 reads CASSSQREGPDTQYF. The CDR3 nucleotides read TGTGCCAGCAGCTCGCAGCGGGAGGGCCCAGATACGCAGTATTTT.

The V gene is TRBV7-8, the J gene TRBJ2-7; D is unresolved. The V gene's germline CDR1 is SGHVS and CDR2 FQNEAQ. Trimming removed 5 bases from V and 2 bases from J, with 10 bases in between. This CDR3 has 13 residues. The CDR3 coding sequence is TGTGCCAGCAGCGCCCAGCGCACCTACGAGCAGTACTTC. Amino acid sequence: CASSAQRTYEQYF.

The genes are TRBV15 and TRBJ1-3; 9 bases map to TRBD1. Per the germline V gene, CDR1 is LNHNV and CDR2 is YYDKDF (reference sequence). Germline trimming cut 5 bases from V and 5 bases from J; bases unmatched to any gene: 4. This CDR3 spans 14 amino acids. CDR3 region: CATSSGTGRNTIYF. CDR3 sequence (DNA): TGTGCCACCAGCTCCGGGACAGGGAGAAACACCATATATTTT.

The rearrangement links TRBV5-5 to TRBJ2-3; 7 bases match TRBD1. V gave up 0 bases and J gave up 1 base; unmatched junction bases: 2. The CDR3 runs to 15 residues. Germline loops: CDR1 SGHKS, CDR2 YYEKEE (reference sequence). The CDR3 DNA reads TGTGCCAGCAGCTTGGGACAGGGCGGCACAGATACGCAGTATTTT. Protein product: CASSLGQGGTDTQYF.

The rearrangement links TRBV18 to TRBJ2-7; D is possibly TRBD1 (5 bases). The CDR3 spans 15 residues. In germline, CDR1 is KGHSH, CDR2 LQKENI. Between the trimmed V and J ends, which lost 3 bases and 3 bases, there was a span of 15 bases. The CDR3 loop reads CASSPATVRSYEQYF. The CDR3 DNA follows: TGTGCCAGCTCACCGGCGACAGTTCGTAGCTACGAGCAGTACTTC.

The rearrangement uses TRBV9 and TRBJ1-1; D gene unclear. Per the germline V gene, CDR1 is SGDLS and CDR2 is YYNGEE. This CDR3 is built from 17 residues. The V end was cut by 3 bases, the J end by 0 bases, with 18 bases between. The CDR3: CASSERETGVMNTEAFF. The CDR3, as DNA: TGTGCCAGCAGCGAAAGAGAGACTGGAGTTATGAACACTGAAGCTTTCTTT.

The chain joins TRBV2 to TRBJ2-6; 7 bases agree with TRBD2. Germline V gives CDR1 SNHLY, CDR2 FYNNEI. The CDR3 is 17 amino acids. V lost 8 bases and J lost 3; bases outside the gene matches: 13. In nucleotides, the CDR3 is TGTGCCAGCCTTTTGGACGGCGGGAGAGTTGGGGCCAACGTCCTGACTTTC. Its translation: CASLLDGGRVGANVLTF. The complete variable domain, with remaining parts taken from reference TRBV2 and TRBJ2-6, reads EPEVTQTPSHQVTQMGQEVILRCVPISNHLYFYWYRQILGQKVEFLVSFYNNEISEKSEIFDDQFSVERPDGSNFTLKIRSTKLEDSAMYFCASLLDGGRVGANVLTFGAGSRLTVL.

The V call is TRBV18, the J call TRBJ1-4; 12 positions agree with TRBD1. Trimming at V came to 4 bases and at J to 3 bases, leaving 9 bases not matched to a gene. The CDR3 loop spans 18 amino acids. Per germline, CDR1 KGHSH and CDR2 LQKENI. This CDR3 is CASSLTPGQGASNEKLFF. The CDR3 coding sequence is TGTGCCAGCTCACTTACACCGGGACAGGGGGCGTCTAATGAAAAACTGTTTTTT.

V gene TRBV30 combines with J gene TRBJ2-2; 7 nucleotides match TRBD2. CDR1 is GTSNPN, CDR2 SVGIG, per germline (reference sequence). The CDR3 is 14 amino acids. The V segment lost 2 bases and the J segment 7 bases; nucleotides outside the gene matches: 7. For the CDR3, the DNA is TGTGCCTGGAGTCGGGGGGTTTTGAACGGGGAGCTGTTTTTT. Protein product: CAWSRGVLNGELFF.

The genes are TRBV9 and TRBJ2-5, with TRBD2 matching over 7 bases. Trimming cost V 3 bases and J 1 base; bases outside gene matches: 3. The CDR3 covers 14 residues. CDR1 and CDR2 (germline): SGDLS, YYNGEE. CDR3 in amino acids: CASSAGTIQETQYF. DNA of the CDR3: TGTGCCAGCAGCGCTGGGACTATCCAAGAGACCCAGTACTTC.

This clone was seen just once. This CDR3 reads CACRHGGVRAGYTF. The CDR3 DNA is TGTGCCTGCAGACACGGGGGGGTTCGGGCTGGCTACACCTTC. The chain uses TRBV30 and TRBJ1-2, with a possible D match to TRBD1 (5 bases). Germline lookup yields CDR1 GTSNPN and CDR2 SVGIG (reference sequence). The CDR3 is 14 residues long. With 6 bases removed from V and 7 bases from J, the gap between germline ends came to 21 bases.

This chain connects TRBV18 to TRBJ2-5, with 9 bases that match TRBD2. This CDR3 contains 15 residues. V was pared by 0 bases and J by 5 bases, with 4 bases of the junction left unmatched. Germline V gene data show CDR1 as KGHSH and CDR2 as LQKENI. The CDR3 DNA reads as TGTGCCAGCTCACCACCCCTAGCGGGGCTTGAGACCCAGTACTTC. As protein: CASSPPLAGLETQYF.

The V call is TRBV5-4, the J call TRBJ1-1, with TRBD1 as a possible D gene (5 bases). This CDR3 contains 13 residues. V was cut by 4 bases and J by 3 bases, with 10 bases left in between. Germline assignment: CDR1 SGHNT and CDR2 YYREEE (reference sequence). CDR3: CASSPKGHTEAFF. CDR3 in DNA: TGTGCCAGCAGCCCGAAGGGGCACACTGAAGCTTTCTTT.

V usage is TRBV7-9 and J usage is TRBJ2-3, with 9 bases aligning to TRBD2. In germline, CDR1 is SEHNR, CDR2 FQNEAQ (reference sequence). The CDR3 spans 16 residues. Trimming cost V 7 bases and J 2 bases; bases outside gene matches: 10. Written as DNA, the CDR3 is TGTGCCAGCATCGGAGTAGCGGGGGCCCCCACAGATACGCAGTATTTT. It codes for CASIGVAGAPTDTQYF.

This clone was observed once. The DNA of the CDR3 is TGTGCCAGCAGTCCGCCTTTCGTCGGCTACGAGCAGTACTTC. It codes for CASSPPFVGYEQYF. The chain links TRBV28 to TRBJ2-7, with D hard to call. The CDR3 has 14 residues. The germline V gene has CDR1 MDHEN and CDR2 SYDVKM. Trimming took 5 bases from V and 3 from J, leaving 14 bases between them.